This TCR beta chain was recovered during a study of CD8 T cells in ankylosing spondylitis (dated by TCRdb to 2015 to 2018). In terms of the full investigation: The study set out to find disease-linked TCR variants by profiling T cell receptor beta repertoires in ankylosing spondylitis patients and healthy donors. The whole study cohort included some 100 healthy donors and about two dozen ankylosing spondylitis patients. Peripheral blood was sampled, and synovial fluid was also collected from ankylosing spondylitis patients.

A distance of 8 bases separates the germline ends of V and J, which lose 8 bases and 4 bases respectively. CDR1 LGHDT and CDR2 YNNKEL were looked up in the germline V gene (reference sequence). The CDR3 starts with the cysteine, ends with the phenylalanine, and has 11 residues. The entry retains the CDR3 DNA only, 33 bases that are in frame from base 1. This clonotype was recorded at least ten times. Its antigen target is currently unknown. Per-nucleotide qualities are absent, and no much larger clonotype sits a single base away. TCRdb shows the sequencer as Illumina HiSeq 2500. Quantitative 5'-RACE with molecular barcodes was the method used to prepare the TCR beta libraries. The paper's data handling went like this. A new computational method based on a probabilistic model of VDJ rearrangement was used to identify disease-linked TCR variants. TCRdb handled the public reads itself, with Q25 trimming in fastp and clone calling in MiXCR, and kept productive beta chains. Every entry covers one CDR3 protein and lists the most common genes and DNA from its rows. The V and J calls come from TCRdb's annotation, not from the publication. A total of about 130,000 distinct CDR3 sequences appear in this sample, about 7.3% of them only once. The ten largest clones represent about an eighth of the sample.

Beyond this particular receptor, the publication reports: Significant enrichment of the disease-linked clones was reported in matched synovial fluid samples from ankylosing spondylitis patients. A TCR beta motif of fewer than 10 highly homologous amino acid variants appeared characteristic of blood from ankylosing spondylitis patients. Some motif variants had previously been reported in the synovial fluid and blood of reactive arthritis patients, which suggests shared mechanisms of disease initiation. The disease-linked clones showed a CD8+ phenotype and occurred at relatively low frequencies in peripheral blood.

Sample: blood, either unsorted or a sorted T cell fraction (not recorded which). The sequence links TRBV3-1 to TRBJ1-2; TRBD1 is perhaps the D gene, given 5 matching bases. This sequence originates from a female donor with ankylosing spondylitis or in good health (not recorded which). CDR3 region: CASQGLYGYTF. The nucleotide sequence reads TGTGCCAGCCAGGGACTCTATGGCTACACCTTC.